The 31 T cell receptor beta chains presented below share a single source sample, sequenced in a study of OX40 agonist ivuxolimab in advanced cancers. TCRdb keeps only in-frame clones here, not all; method: immunoSEQ multiplex PCR. The table records 15,000 to 20,000 clones, over 70% of them present only once. Sequenced here: CD4+ or CD8+ T cells sorted from blood, sampled in a trial of the OX40 agonist ivuxolimab. The source is an adult with an advanced solid tumor such as melanoma, head and neck, liver or kidney cancer.

The chain joins TRBV6-1 to TRBJ2-7; D possibly uses TRBD1 or TRBD2 (7 bases each). Looked up from germline, CDR1 is MNHNS and CDR2 is SASEGT. V lost 8 bases and J 1 base, leaving 9 bases between the germline ends. This CDR3 contains 12 residues. The CDR3 nucleotides read TGTGCCAGCCAGGGGGGGTCCTACGAGCAGTACTTC. Amino acid sequence: CASQGGSYEQYF.

This chain joins TRBV19 and TRBJ2-1, with a tentative D call TRBD1 (6 bases). Germline assignment: CDR1 LNHDA and CDR2 SQIVND (reference sequence). The germline V and J ends were trimmed by 8 bases and 0 bases, with 8 bases remaining between them. The CDR3 runs to 13 residues. CDR3 coding DNA: TGTGCCAGTGGACAGAGCTCCTACAATGAGCAGTTCTTC. It yields the protein CASGQSSYNEQFF. The full variable domain, its missing parts supplied by reference TRBV19 and TRBJ2-1, is DGGITQSPKYLFRKEGQNVTLSCEQNLNHDAMYWYRQDPGQGLRLIYYSQIVNDFQKGDIAEGYSVSREKKESFPLTVTSAQKNPTAFYLCASGQSSYNEQFFGPGTRLTVL.

The gene calls are TRBV30 and TRBJ1-4; TRBD1 is a possible D gene (5 bases). Trimming left V 5 bases short and J 7 bases short, with 20 bases between. CDR3 length: 15 residues. The V gene's germline CDR1 is GTSNPN and CDR2 SVGIG (reference sequence). The CDR3 region has the DNA TGTGCCTGGCTGCCTCCAGGGATCGGTGCTGAAAAACTGTTTTTT. Translating gives CAWLPPGIGAEKLFF.

The chain employs TRBV18 and TRBJ1-2; the match to TRBD1 covers 9 bases. Per the germline V gene, CDR1 is KGHSH and CDR2 is LQKENI. The CDR3 has 14 residues. V lost 3 bases and J lost 3; bases outside the gene matches: 2. CDR3 in DNA: TGTGCCAGCTCACCGGACAGGGGAGACTATGGCTACACCTTC. This sequence encodes CASSPDRGDYGYTF.

The rearrangement links TRBV7-8 to TRBJ1-5; 7 bases agree with TRBD1. V was clipped by 4 bases and J by 6 bases; unmatched bases: 6. Germline V lookup: CDR1 SGHVS, CDR2 FQNEAQ. The CDR3 runs 14 residues. This chain's CDR3 is CASSSQGNTQPQHF. The CDR3 DNA reads as TGTGCCAGCAGCTCACAGGGGAACACTCAGCCCCAGCATTTT.

The gene calls are TRBV27 and TRBJ1-4; 7 bases match TRBD1. The germline V gene encodes CDR1 MNHEY and CDR2 SMNVEV (reference sequence). The ends lost 4 bases at V and 0 bases at J; junction bases unmatched: 2. The CDR3 covers 15 residues. CDR3 amino acids: CASSSGQATNEKLFF. CDR3 DNA sequence: TGTGCCAGCAGTTCCGGACAGGCAACTAATGAAAAACTGTTTTTT.

The chain is built from TRBV11-3 and TRBJ2-1; TRBD2 might be the D (5 bases). CDR3 length: 12 amino acids. Trimming took 3 bases from V and 12 from J, leaving 12 bases between them. Per germline, CDR1 SGHNT and CDR2 YENEEA. CDR3 protein: CASSFGGEGQFF. The CDR3 DNA sequence: TGTGCCAGCAGCTTTGGTGGTGAGGGGCAGTTCTTC.

The chain is built from TRBV29-1 and TRBJ1-4; D might be TRBD1 (6 bases). Germline CDR1 is SQVTM and CDR2 is ANQGSEA. Trimming took off 7 bases at V and 2 bases at J, with 11 bases between the two ends. The CDR3 runs 13 residues. DNA for the CDR3: TGCAGCGCTACAGGGTCCACTAATGAAAAACTGTTTTTT. It codes for CSATGSTNEKLFF.

The rearrangement uses TRBV11-3 and TRBJ2-1; TRBD2 aligns across 11 bases. CDR3 length: 16 residues. Trimming took 2 bases from V and 1 from J; bases not matched to a gene: 1. The V gene's germline CDR1 is SGHNT and CDR2 YENEEA. The CDR3 DNA reads TGTGCCAGCAGCTTAAGACTAGCGGGATCCTACAATGAGCAGTTCTTC. It translates to CASSLRLAGSYNEQFF.

J is TRBJ2-7 and V is TRBV5-1, with 8 bases aligning to TRBD2. V lost 2 bases and J lost 4; bases outside the gene matches: 8. The CDR3 runs 15 residues. CDR1 and CDR2 (germline): SGHRS, YFSETQ. CDR3 nucleotides: TGCGCCAGCAGCTTAACCGGGACTAGGGATTACGAGCAGTACTTC. It specifies CASSLTGTRDYEQYF.

This chain connects TRBV27 to TRBJ2-1; D not certain. CDR3 length equals 12 residues. V dropped 0 bases and J dropped 9 bases, with 6 bases sitting between them. Germline-derived CDR1 and CDR2 are MNHEY and SMNVEV (reference sequence). The CDR3 region is CASSLSGFEQFF. The CDR3 bases are TGTGCCAGCAGTTTATCGGGATTTGAGCAGTTCTTC.

The chain has TRBV30 and TRBJ2-7; TRBD1 is a possible D gene (6 bases). CDR1 is GTSNPN, CDR2 SVGIG, per germline (reference sequence). The V and J ends lost 0 bases and 5 bases respectively, with 11 bases between them. The CDR3 has 13 residues. The DNA of the CDR3 is TGTGCCTGGAGTGTACTACAGGGAAACGAGCAGTACTTC. This translates into CAWSVLQGNEQYF.

The chain links TRBV13 to TRBJ2-3, with D maybe TRBD2 (6 bases). CDR1 and CDR2 (germline): PRHDT, FYEKMQ (reference sequence). The CDR3 is 15 residues long. V was clipped by 5 bases and J by 1 base, with 13 bases between them. The CDR3 loop reads CASSHREFGTDTQYF. The CDR3 DNA is TGTGCCAGCAGCCATCGGGAGTTCGGCACAGATACGCAGTATTTT.

The V call is TRBV30, the J call TRBJ2-1; TRBD1 is a possible D gene (5 bases). The CDR3 extends over 13 amino acids. CDR1 and CDR2 from the germline V gene are GTSNPN and SVGIG (reference sequence). Trimming shortened V by 4 bases and J by 9 bases, and 16 bases separated the two germline ends. The CDR3 spells CAWKQDHPTEQFF. The CDR3 nucleotides read TGTGCCTGGAAACAGGACCATCCTACTGAGCAGTTCTTC.

The chain carries TRBV27 and TRBJ2-7, with a tentative D call TRBD2 (6 bases). The length of the CDR3 is 17 residues. Germline lookup yields CDR1 MNHEY and CDR2 SMNVEV (reference sequence). V was shortened by 1 base and J by 1 base, with 17 bases between the two germline ends. Here the CDR3 DNA reads TGTGCCAGCAGTTTATACCAGGACTCTAGCGTATCCTACGAGCAGTACTTC. Amino acid sequence: CASSLYQDSSVSYEQYF.

V and J are TRBV5-4 and TRBJ2-7; 7 nucleotides match TRBD1. CDR1 and CDR2 (germline): SGHNT, YYREEE (reference sequence). The V and J ends lost 3 bases and 2 bases, in that order; junction bases with no gene match: 5. The CDR3 length is 14 residues. Here the CDR3 DNA reads TGTGCCAGCAGCTACGAGACAGGGCCCTACGAGCAGTACTTC. This codes for CASSYETGPYEQYF.

The chain is built from TRBV6-1 and TRBJ1-1; no clear D gene. The CDR3 is made up of 13 amino acids. Germline lookup yields CDR1 MNHNS and CDR2 SASEGT. Between the trimmed V and J ends, which lost 10 bases and 2 bases, there was a span of 14 bases. CDR3 amino acids: CATTKRSNTEAFF. The CDR3 DNA reads TGTGCCACTACCAAGAGAAGTAACACTGAAGCTTTCTTT.

The V and J genes are TRBV19 and TRBJ1-4; weak D call: TRBD1 (6 bases). CDR1 LNHDA and CDR2 SQIVND come from the germline V gene (reference sequence). V lost 3 bases, J lost 5 bases, and 13 bases lay in between. The CDR3 has 15 residues. The DNA of the CDR3 is TGTGCCAGTAGTATTAGGGGACAACAGAATGAAAAACTGTTTTTT. It yields the protein CASSIRGQQNEKLFF.

The J gene is TRBJ2-1, the V gene TRBV9; maybe TRBD1 (5 bases). Trimming removed 0 bases from V and 8 bases from J, with 9 bases in between. Germline CDR1 SGDLS, CDR2 YYNGEE. The CDR3 extends over 13 amino acids. The CDR3 loop reads CASSVVDNYEQFF. Written as DNA, the CDR3 is TGTGCCAGCAGCGTAGTGGACAATTATGAGCAGTTCTTC.

The V and J genes are TRBV7-6 and TRBJ1-1; no firm D call. Germline values: CDR1 SGHVS, CDR2 FNYEAQ. This CDR3 comprises 14 residues. Trimming took 1 base from V and 1 from J, leaving 7 bases between them. The CDR3 nucleotides are TGTGCCAGCAGCTTAGAACCAGGGAACACTGAAGCTTTCTTT. This translates into CASSLEPGNTEAFF.

The chain is built from TRBV27 and TRBJ1-4; 7 bases agree with TRBD1. CDR3 length: 16 residues. Trimming removed 3 bases from V and 3 bases from J; junction bases left unmatched: 7. Germline CDR1 and CDR2: MNHEY and SMNVEV (reference sequence). The CDR3 DNA reads TGTGCCAGCAGTTTGACAGGGCCACGTCCTAATGAAAAACTGTTTTTT. It specifies CASSLTGPRPNEKLFF.

The J gene is TRBJ1-2, the V gene TRBV7-3; D unresolved. Germline assignment: CDR1 SGHTA and CDR2 FQGTGA. The CDR3 totals 17 residues. The V end was cut by 5 bases, the J end by 4 bases, with 23 bases between. The CDR3 reads CASSPIPLDPLGYGYTF. CDR3 sequence (DNA): TGTGCCAGCAGCCCCATTCCTTTGGACCCCCTGGGCTATGGCTACACCTTC.

This chain uses TRBV27 with TRBJ2-3; D is possibly TRBD1 or TRBD2 (5 bases each). The CDR3 has 15 amino acids. The V gene lost 2 bases and the J gene lost 0 bases, with 9 bases spanning the gap. Germline V gene data show CDR1 as MNHEY and CDR2 as SMNVEV (reference sequence). CDR3 coding DNA: TGTGCCAGCAGTTTAGGGGGTTCTAGCACAGATACGCAGTATTTT. It is translated as CASSLGGSSTDTQYF.

This clone was counted a few times. The chain combines TRBV4-1 with TRBJ1-5; maybe TRBD1 (6 bases). CDR3 length equals 15 residues. The germline V gene has CDR1 MGHRA and CDR2 YSYEKL. Between the trimmed V and J ends, which lost 0 bases and 0 bases, there was a span of 6 bases. The CDR3, as DNA: TGCGCCAGCAGCCAAGAACAGGGTAGCAATCAGCCCCAGCATTTT. Protein product: CASSQEQGSNQPQHF.

The chain recombines TRBV6-5 with TRBJ2-1; no reliable D call. The CDR3 has 14 residues. Trimming removed 6 bases from V and 7 bases from J, with 16 bases in between. Germline V gives CDR1 MNHEY, CDR2 SVGAGI. CDR3 in DNA: TGTGCCAGCAGCCCTTTCTACAGTTTGAATGAGCAGTTCTTC. Its protein is CASSPFYSLNEQFF.

The chain recombines TRBV6-6 with TRBJ1-5, with D unclear. In germline, CDR1 is MNHNY, CDR2 SVGAGI (reference sequence). The CDR3 spans 14 residues. V dropped 2 bases and J dropped 4 bases, with 9 bases sitting between them. Here the CDR3 reads CASSYMAANQPQHF. Here the CDR3 DNA reads TGTGCCAGCAGTTACATGGCAGCTAATCAGCCCCAGCATTTT.

This chain links TRBV7-3 with TRBJ2-1, with TRBD2 as a possible D gene (6 bases). The germline CDR1 and CDR2 sequences are SGHTA and FQGTGA. V lost 3 bases, J lost 5 bases, and 11 bases lay in between. This CDR3 comprises 14 residues. DNA for the CDR3: TGTGCCAGCAGCTTCGGGAGCCCTAACAATGAGCAGTTCTTC. Residues: CASSFGSPNNEQFF.

The chain combines TRBV4-2 with TRBJ1-1; the D gene is possibly TRBD1 (6 bases). Trimming left V 6 bases short and J 6 bases short, with 14 bases between. CDR3 size: 13 residues. Germline lookup yields CDR1 LGHNA and CDR2 YNFKEQ. CDR3 in amino acids: CASRARGAAEAFF. In DNA, the CDR3 is TGTGCCAGCAGAGCAAGGGGGGCAGCTGAAGCTTTCTTT.

The chain recombines TRBV28 with TRBJ2-1; 11 bases line up with TRBD2. V trimming: 4 bases; J trimming: 5 bases; junction bases outside the gene matches: 1. Germline CDR1 is MDHEN and CDR2 is SYDVKM. This CDR3 contains 14 residues. CDR3 in amino acids: CASSSGLADNEQFF. As DNA, the CDR3 is TGTGCCAGCAGTTCGGGACTAGCGGACAATGAGCAGTTCTTC.

The chain has TRBV14 and TRBJ2-2; 11 bases agree with TRBD1. The CDR3 has 16 amino acids. Germline values: CDR1 SGHDN, CDR2 FVKESK. V lost 5 bases, J lost 4 bases, and 6 bases stayed unmatched. The CDR3 bases are TGTGCCAGCAGCGCAGAGGGACAGGGGGGCACCGGGGAGCTGTTTTTT. Translation: CASSAEGQGGTGELFF.

The chain couples TRBV19 to TRBJ2-4; D is perhaps TRBD1 (5 bases). V lost 1 base and J 1 base, leaving 17 bases between the germline ends. CDR1 is LNHDA and CDR2 is SQIVND in the germline V gene (reference sequence). The CDR3 contains 18 residues. Written as DNA, the CDR3 is TGTGCCAGTAGTATAGCCCAGGGTTTCGCTTTCGCCAAAAACATTCAGTACTTC. It translates to CASSIAQGFAFAKNIQYF.